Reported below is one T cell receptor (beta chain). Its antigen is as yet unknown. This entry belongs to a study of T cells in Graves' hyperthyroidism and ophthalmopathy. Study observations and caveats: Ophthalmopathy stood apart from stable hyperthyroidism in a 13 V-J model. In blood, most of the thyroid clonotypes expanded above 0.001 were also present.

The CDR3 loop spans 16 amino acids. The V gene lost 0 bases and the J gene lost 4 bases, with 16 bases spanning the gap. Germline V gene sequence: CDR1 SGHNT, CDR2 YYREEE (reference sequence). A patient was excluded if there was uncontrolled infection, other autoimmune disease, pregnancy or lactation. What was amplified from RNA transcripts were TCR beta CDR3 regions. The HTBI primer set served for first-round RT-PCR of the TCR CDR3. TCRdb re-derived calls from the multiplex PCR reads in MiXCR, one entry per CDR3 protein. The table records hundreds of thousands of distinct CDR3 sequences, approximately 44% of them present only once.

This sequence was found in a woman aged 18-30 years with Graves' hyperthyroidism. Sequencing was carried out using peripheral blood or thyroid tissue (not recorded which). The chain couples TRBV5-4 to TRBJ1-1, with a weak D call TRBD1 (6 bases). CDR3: CASSLDGQGSGTEAFF. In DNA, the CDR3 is TGTGCCAGCAGCTTGGACGGGCAGGGGTCCGGCACTGAAGCTTTCTTT.